Each of the 22 T cell receptor beta chains below was sequenced from the same sample in a study of beta chain features in type 1 diabetes. Reverse transcribing all isolated RNA meant expressed TCRB transcripts were sequenced. Data came from immunoSEQ multiplex PCR; TCRdb stores just in-frame clones and leaves some out. This sample has about 250,000 clones, with roughly 14% found just once. Sequencing was performed on naive CD4+ T cells from blood. The receptors come from a woman in her thirties or forties in good health.

This clone has more than one count but fewer than ten. The chain carries TRBV5-4 and TRBJ1-6; 7 bases align to TRBD1. V dropped 4 bases and J dropped 9; count of bases not matched to a gene: 10. Germline CDR1 is SGHNT and CDR2 is YYREEE (reference sequence). This CDR3 comprises 15 residues. The CDR3 sequence is CASSPRQGMGSPLHF. The CDR3 nucleotides read TGTGCCAGCAGCCCTCGACAGGGTATGGGTTCACCCCTCCACTTT.

This chain connects TRBV7-2 to TRBJ2-1; D ambiguous. V was cut by 5 bases and J by 6 bases, with 17 bases left in between. There are 15 residues in the CDR3. Germline V gives CDR1 SGHTA, CDR2 FQGNSA. CDR3 nucleotide sequence: TGTGCCAGCAGCGCGATCCACCGAGACTTCAATGAGCAGTTCTTC. Amino acids: CASSAIHRDFNEQFF.

This clone has only a few counts. CDR3 residues: CASRGRDNEQYF. The DNA for the CDR3 is TGTGCCAGTAGGGGCAGGGACAACGAGCAGTACTTC. The chain couples TRBV19 to TRBJ2-7; tentatively, D is TRBD1 (6 bases). V dropped 6 bases and J dropped 5 bases, with 11 bases sitting between them. CDR1 and CDR2 (germline): LNHDA, SQIVND (reference sequence). The CDR3 has 12 residues.

As regards this clone: This same CDR3 is encoded by further DNA sequences in the sample. The chain links TRBV18 to TRBJ2-2; D unresolved. This CDR3 is 12 amino acids long. V was shortened by 4 bases and J by 3 bases, with 3 bases between the two germline ends. CDR1 is KGHSH and CDR2 is LQKENI in the germline V gene. CDR3 loop: CASSLDTGELFF. For the CDR3, the DNA is TGTGCCAGCTCACTAGACACCGGGGAGCTGTTTTTT.

The table lists this clone with a few counts. The same CDR3 is also encoded by other DNA sequences in this sample. The V gene is TRBV5-4, the J gene TRBJ2-5, with 9 bases fitting TRBD1. The CDR3 consists of 14 residues. Losses at the gene ends were 3 bases for V and 1 base for J; bases not matched to a gene: 1. CDR1 and CDR2 (germline): SGHNT, YYREEE (reference sequence). The CDR3 loop is CASSSGQGQETQYF. CDR3 nucleotides: TGTGCCAGCAGCTCGGGACAGGGCCAAGAGACCCAGTACTTC. The entire variable domain, with the rest obtained from reference TRBV5-4 and TRBJ2-5, is as follows: ETGVTQSPTHLIKTRGQQVTLRCSSQSGHNTVSWYQQALGQGPQFIFQYYREEENGRGNFPPRFSGLQFPNYSSELNVNALELDDSALYLCASSSGQGQETQYFGPGTRLLVL.

This clone came up a few times. This chain links TRBV4-2 with TRBJ1-2; weak D call: TRBD1 (5 bases). The CDR3 contains 16 residues. Trimming took 0 bases from V and 4 from J, leaving 15 bases between them. Germline CDR1 reads LGHNA; CDR2 reads YNFKEQ. CDR3 sequence: CASSQESQVYGYGYTF. DNA for the CDR3: TGTGCCAGCAGCCAAGAATCACAGGTATATGGCTATGGCTACACCTTC.

This clone has just a few counts. The genes are TRBV25-1 and TRBJ1-3; D unclear. The CDR3 has 15 amino acids. The germline V and J ends were trimmed by 8 bases and 4 bases, with 18 bases remaining between them. Germline loops: CDR1 MGHDK, CDR2 SYGVNS. CDR3 sequence: CASGARGYRGNTIYF. The DNA of the CDR3 is TGTGCCAGCGGCGCGCGAGGGTATAGAGGAAACACCATATATTTT.

The rearrangement links TRBV11-2 to TRBJ2-1; a possible D gene is TRBD2 (6 bases). CDR1 is SGHAT, CDR2 FQNNGV, per germline. V was pared by 6 bases and J by 5 bases, with 17 bases between. This CDR3 is built from 15 residues. The CDR3 DNA reads TGTGCCAGCAGGAGGGCGGGGTCGCCAAACAATGAGCAGTTCTTC. It yields the protein CASRRAGSPNNEQFF.

This clone was seen a handful of times. V gene TRBV6-5 combines with J gene TRBJ2-7; 8 nucleotides agree with TRBD1. Germline CDR1 and CDR2: MNHEY and SVGAGI. Trimming removed 5 bases from V and 6 bases from J; junction bases left unmatched: 12. This CDR3 has 15 amino acids. The CDR3, as DNA: TGTGCCAGCAGTCCGGTCGAGGCAGGGGGCATCGAGCAGTACTTC. It translates to CASSPVEAGGIEQYF.

The rearrangement joins TRBV6-5 to TRBJ1-2; D may be TRBD1 (6 bases). The V gene's germline CDR1 is MNHEY and CDR2 SVGAGI. This CDR3 is built from 14 residues. The V and J ends lost 3 bases and 4 bases respectively, with 12 bases between them. CDR3 protein: CASSYSGVGYGYTF. For the CDR3, the DNA is TGTGCCAGCAGTTATTCAGGGGTTGGCTATGGCTACACCTTC.

This clone showed up just a few times. The chain couples TRBV27 to TRBJ1-2; tentative D call: TRBD1 (5 bases). The CDR3 is made up of 13 amino acids. V was clipped by 5 bases and J by 5 bases, with 12 bases between them. Germline CDR1 and CDR2: MNHEY and SMNVEV (reference sequence). CDR3 sequence reads: CASSANGGYGYTF. As DNA, the CDR3 is TGTGCCAGCAGTGCCAACGGGGGGTATGGCTACACCTTC.

The chain has TRBV25-1 and TRBJ1-1; D uncertain. The V gene's germline CDR1 is MGHDK and CDR2 SYGVNS. Deletions cut 3 bases from V and 1 base from J, with 12 bases between. This CDR3 comprises 15 residues. For the CDR3, the DNA is TGTGCCAGCAGTGATAACGTCAGGCGGAACACTGAAGCTTTCTTT. Translated, it gives CASSDNVRRNTEAFF. Variable domain in full (rest from reference TRBV25-1 and TRBJ1-1): EADIYQTPRYLVIGTGKKITLECSQTMGHDKMYWYQQDPGMELHLIHYSYGVNSTEKGDLSSESTVSRIRTEHFPLTLESARPSHTSQYLCASSDNVRRNTEAFFGQGTRLTVV.

The rearrangement links TRBV10-3 to TRBJ1-1; possibly TRBD1 for D (6 bases). The CDR3 covers 16 residues. CDR1 and CDR2 (germline): ENHRY, SYGVKD. Trimming removed 3 bases at V and 4 bases at J, with 18 bases between. The CDR3 spells CAISDAGAHLGTEAFF. The DNA of the CDR3 is TGTGCCATCAGTGATGCGGGGGCGCATCTCGGCACTGAAGCTTTCTTT.

The CDR3 is CASSQVWTSGAGEQYF. The CDR3 DNA follows: TGCGCCAGCAGCCAAGTGTGGACTAGCGGGGCGGGAGAGCAGTACTTC. This chain connects TRBV4-1 to TRBJ2-7, with 12 bases matching TRBD2. From germline, CDR1 is MGHRA and CDR2 YSYEKL. The trim removed 1 base at V and 7 bases at J, leaving 8 bases unmatched. The CDR3 consists of 16 residues.

This clone was picked up a small number of times. The chain links TRBV9 to TRBJ1-6; 7 bases match TRBD1. The V gene end was trimmed by 4 bases and the J gene end by 5 bases; junction bases not matched to a gene: 6. The CDR3 is 15 residues long. From germline, CDR1 is SGDLS and CDR2 YYNGEE. This CDR3 is CASSPGQEDNSPLHF. The CDR3 DNA sequence: TGTGCCAGCAGCCCCGGACAGGAAGATAATTCACCCCTCCACTTT.

The chain has TRBV14 and TRBJ1-1, with D tentatively TRBD1 (5 bases). Germline V gene data show CDR1 as SGHDN and CDR2 as FVKESK. The CDR3 runs 16 residues. Trimming left V 2 bases short and J 0 bases short, with 13 bases between. The CDR3 spells CASSQRNYRLNTEAFF. CDR3 bases: TGTGCCAGCAGCCAACGTAATTACAGGCTGAACACTGAAGCTTTCTTT.

This clone was seen more than once but under ten times. The J gene is TRBJ1-5, the V gene TRBV2; 7 nucleotides agree with TRBD1. This CDR3 has 14 amino acids. After removal of 5 bases from V and 4 bases from J, the junction contained 5 bases not matched to a gene. Germline CDR1 reads SNHLY; CDR2 reads FYNNEI. Here the CDR3 reads CASSPGTANQPQHF. The CDR3 nucleotides are TGTGCCAGCAGTCCCGGGACAGCGAATCAGCCCCAGCATTTT.

The CDR3 region is CASSQRQATNEKLFF. The DNA for the CDR3 is TGTGCCAGCAGCCAGAGACAGGCAACTAATGAAAAACTGTTTTTT. V usage is TRBV6-1 and J usage is TRBJ1-4; weak D call: TRBD1 (6 bases). V lost 6 bases to trimming and J lost 0 bases, with 11 bases between them. This CDR3 has 15 amino acids. Germline CDR1 and CDR2: MNHNS and SASEGT.

This clone was seen only a few times. The gene calls are TRBV18 and TRBJ2-3; 8 bases fit TRBD2. Trimming took 3 bases from V and 2 from J; bases not matched to a gene: 19. The CDR3 runs to 20 residues. Per the germline V gene, CDR1 is KGHSH and CDR2 is LQKENI. This CDR3 is CASSPAGGPASGGITDTQYF. Here the CDR3 DNA reads TGTGCCAGCTCACCGGCCGGGGGCCCTGCAAGCGGGGGTATCACAGATACGCAGTATTTT. The variable domain in full, with the rest retrieved from reference TRBV18 and TRBJ2-3, is NAGVMQNPRHLVRRRGQEARLRCSPMKGHSHVYWYRQLPEEGLKFMVYLQKENIIDESGMPKERFSAEFPKEGPSILRIQQVVRGDSAAYFCASSPAGGPASGGITDTQYFGPGTRLTVL.

The rearrangement links TRBV5-6 to TRBJ1-1, with D maybe TRBD1 (6 bases). Germline V gives CDR1 SGHDT, CDR2 YYEEEE. V was cut by 3 bases and J by 5 bases, with 20 bases left in between. This CDR3 spans 16 amino acids. The CDR3 region has the DNA TGTGCCAGCAGCTCTTGGGGGCCCGGGAGGGGGACTGAAGCTTTCTTT. This codes for CASSSWGPGRGTEAFF.

This clone was picked up many times. The chain uses TRBV7-9 and TRBJ2-1; 7 bases fit TRBD2. Germline CDR1 reads SEHNR; CDR2 reads FQNEAQ (reference sequence). The CDR3 loop spans 11 amino acids. J lost 15 bases, V lost 2 bases, and 4 bases had no gene match. For the CDR3, the DNA is TGTGCCAGCAGCTTAACTAGCGCGCTGTTCTTC. This sequence encodes CASSLTSALFF.

This clone was detected only a few times. CDR3 coding DNA: TGCGCCAGCAGCTTCAAAGAGACCCAGTACTTC. Encoded protein: CASSFKETQYF. The chain is built from TRBV5-1 and TRBJ2-5, with no clear D. The V end lost 2 bases, the J end lost 3 bases, and 2 bases lay between the germline ends. CDR1 is SGHRS and CDR2 is YFSETQ in the germline V gene. This CDR3 contains 11 residues.